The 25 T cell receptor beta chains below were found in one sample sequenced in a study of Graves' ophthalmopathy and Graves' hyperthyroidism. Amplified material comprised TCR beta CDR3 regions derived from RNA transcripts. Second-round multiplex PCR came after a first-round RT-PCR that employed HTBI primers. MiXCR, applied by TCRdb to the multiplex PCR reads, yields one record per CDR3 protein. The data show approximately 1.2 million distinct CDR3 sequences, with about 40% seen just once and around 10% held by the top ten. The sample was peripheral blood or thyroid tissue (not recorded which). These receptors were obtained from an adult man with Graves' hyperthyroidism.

The CDR3 DNA sequence: TGCAGTGGTACGACAGGGGCGTACGAGCAGTACTTC. The encoded protein is CSGTTGAYEQYF. V and J are TRBV20-1 and TRBJ2-7, with 8 bases lining up with TRBD1. The CDR3 loop spans 12 amino acids. The V segment lost 7 bases and the J segment 4 bases; nucleotides outside the gene matches: 6. The germline gives CDR1 DFQATT, CDR2 SNEGSKA (reference sequence).

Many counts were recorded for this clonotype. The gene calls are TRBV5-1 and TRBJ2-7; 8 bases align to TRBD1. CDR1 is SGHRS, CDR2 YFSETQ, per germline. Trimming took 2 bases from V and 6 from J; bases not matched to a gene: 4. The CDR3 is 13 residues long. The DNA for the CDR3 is TGCGCCAGCAGCTTTCAGGGGGCCAGCGAGCAGTACTTC. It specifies CASSFQGASEQYF.

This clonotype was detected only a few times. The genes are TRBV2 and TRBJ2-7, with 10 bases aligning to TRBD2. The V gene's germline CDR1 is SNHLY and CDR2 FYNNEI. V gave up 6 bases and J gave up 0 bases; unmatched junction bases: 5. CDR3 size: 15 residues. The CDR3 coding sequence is TGTGCCAGCAGAGGACTAGCGGTTGACTCCTACGAGCAGTACTTC. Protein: CASRGLAVDSYEQYF.

CDR3 nucleotides: TGTGCCAGCAGTTCCATATCCTATAATTCACCCCTCCACTTT. Translation: CASSSISYNSPLHF. This chain uses TRBV28 with TRBJ1-6; D not certain. Germline values: CDR1 MDHEN, CDR2 SYDVKM. This CDR3 region has 14 residues. V shed 4 bases and J shed 1 base, with 5 bases lying between them.

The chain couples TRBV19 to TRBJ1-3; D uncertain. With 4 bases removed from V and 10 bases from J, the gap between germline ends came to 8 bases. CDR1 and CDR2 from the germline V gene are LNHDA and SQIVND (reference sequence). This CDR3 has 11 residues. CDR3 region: CASSTPRTIYF. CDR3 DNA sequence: TGTGCCAGTAGTACCCCCAGGACCATATATTTT.

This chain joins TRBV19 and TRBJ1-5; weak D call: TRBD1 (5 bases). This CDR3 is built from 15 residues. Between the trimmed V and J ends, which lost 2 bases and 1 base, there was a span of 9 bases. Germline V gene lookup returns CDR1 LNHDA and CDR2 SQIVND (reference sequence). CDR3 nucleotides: TGTGCCAGTAGTATAATTCGGGGGAGCAATCAGCCCCAGCATTTT. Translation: CASSIIRGSNQPQHF.

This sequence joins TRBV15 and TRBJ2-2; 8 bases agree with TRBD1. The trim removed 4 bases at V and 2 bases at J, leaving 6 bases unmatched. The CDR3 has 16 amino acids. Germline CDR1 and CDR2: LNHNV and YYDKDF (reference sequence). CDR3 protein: CATSTRDRRNTGELFF. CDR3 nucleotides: TGTGCCACCAGCACCAGGGACAGGCGAAACACCGGGGAGCTGTTTTTT.

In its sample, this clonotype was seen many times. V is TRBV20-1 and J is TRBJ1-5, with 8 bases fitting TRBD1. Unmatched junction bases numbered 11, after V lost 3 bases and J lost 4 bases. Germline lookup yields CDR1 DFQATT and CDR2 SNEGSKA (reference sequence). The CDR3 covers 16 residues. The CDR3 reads CSARTLGTGHNQPQHF. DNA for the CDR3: TGCAGTGCTAGGACCCTCGGGACAGGACATAATCAGCCCCAGCATTTT.

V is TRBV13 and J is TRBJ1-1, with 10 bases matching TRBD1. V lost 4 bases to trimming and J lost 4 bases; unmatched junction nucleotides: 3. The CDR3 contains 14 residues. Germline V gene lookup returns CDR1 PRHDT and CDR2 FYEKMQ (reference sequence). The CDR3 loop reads CASSSGQGITEAFF. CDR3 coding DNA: TGTGCCAGCAGCTCGGGACAGGGGATCACTGAAGCTTTCTTT. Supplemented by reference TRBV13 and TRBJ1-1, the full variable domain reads AAGVIQSPRHLIKEKRETATLKCYPIPRHDTVYWYQQGPGQDPQFLISFYEKMQSDKGSIPDRFSAQQFSDYHSELNMSSLELGDSALYFCASSSGQGITEAFFGQGTRLTVV.

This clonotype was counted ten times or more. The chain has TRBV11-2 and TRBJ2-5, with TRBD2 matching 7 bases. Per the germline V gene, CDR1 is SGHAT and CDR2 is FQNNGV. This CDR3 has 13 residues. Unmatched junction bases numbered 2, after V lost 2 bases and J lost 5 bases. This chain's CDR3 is CASSLLAEETQYF. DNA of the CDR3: TGTGCCAGCAGCTTACTAGCGGAGGAGACCCAGTACTTC.

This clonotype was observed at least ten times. CDR3 sequence: CSVGAAGEGEQYF. For the CDR3, the DNA is TGCAGCGTGGGAGCGGCGGGAGAGGGGGAGCAGTACTTC. J is TRBJ2-7 and V is TRBV29-1; 7 bases are a match to TRBD2. The CDR3 contains 13 residues. The V gene's germline CDR1 is SQVTM and CDR2 ANQGSEA. Losses at the gene ends were 6 bases for V and 7 bases for J; bases not matched to a gene: 12.

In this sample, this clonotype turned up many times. CDR3 residues: CASSWDISYEQYF. The CDR3, as DNA: TGTGCCAGCAGTTGGGACATTTCCTACGAGCAGTACTTC. The chain recombines TRBV6-6 with TRBJ2-7; a possible D gene is TRBD1 (6 bases). Germline V gives CDR1 MNHNY, CDR2 SVGAGI (reference sequence). Trimming removed 4 bases at V and 1 base at J, with 8 bases between. The CDR3 extends over 13 amino acids.

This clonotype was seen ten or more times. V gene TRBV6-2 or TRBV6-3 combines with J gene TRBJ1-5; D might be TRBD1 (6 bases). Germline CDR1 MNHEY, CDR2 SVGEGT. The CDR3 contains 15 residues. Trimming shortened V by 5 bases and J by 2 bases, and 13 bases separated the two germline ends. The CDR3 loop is CASSIRGSGNQPQHF. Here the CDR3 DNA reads TGTGCCAGCAGTATCAGGGGAAGCGGCAATCAGCCCCAGCATTTT.

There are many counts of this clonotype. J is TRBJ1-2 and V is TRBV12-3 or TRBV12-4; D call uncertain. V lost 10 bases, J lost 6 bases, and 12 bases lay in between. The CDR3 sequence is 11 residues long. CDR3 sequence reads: CANPSADGYTF. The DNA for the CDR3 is TGTGCCAACCCGTCAGCGGATGGCTACACCTTC.

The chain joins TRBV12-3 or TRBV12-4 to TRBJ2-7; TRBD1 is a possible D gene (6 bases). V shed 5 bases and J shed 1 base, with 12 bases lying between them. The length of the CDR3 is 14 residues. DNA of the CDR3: TGTGCCAGCAGTCGTAACAGGGAATCCTACGAGCAGTACTTC. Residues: CASSRNRESYEQYF.

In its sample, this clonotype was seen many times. The CDR3 coding sequence is TGTGCCAGCAGCTTACTGGAGGGGGACACTGAAGCTTTCTTT. It translates to CASSLLEGDTEAFF. This chain connects TRBV7-9 to TRBJ1-1, with D perhaps matching TRBD1 (6 bases). This CDR3 has 14 amino acids. V was trimmed by 2 bases and J by 3 bases, leaving 10 bases between them. Germline lookup yields CDR1 SEHNR and CDR2 FQNEAQ (reference sequence).

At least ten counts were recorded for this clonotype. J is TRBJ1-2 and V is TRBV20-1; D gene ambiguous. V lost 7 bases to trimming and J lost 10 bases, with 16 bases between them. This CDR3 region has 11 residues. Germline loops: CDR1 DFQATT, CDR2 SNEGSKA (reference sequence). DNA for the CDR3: TGCAGTGTTTGGCGACTGAGCTACTACACCTTC. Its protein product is CSVWRLSYYTF.

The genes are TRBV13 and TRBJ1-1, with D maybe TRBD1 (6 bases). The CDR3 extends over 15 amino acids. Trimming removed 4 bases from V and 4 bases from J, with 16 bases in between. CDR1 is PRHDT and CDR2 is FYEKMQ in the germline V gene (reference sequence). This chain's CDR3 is CASSSLYRAGTEAFF. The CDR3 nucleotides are TGTGCCAGCAGCTCCTTATACAGGGCGGGCACTGAAGCTTTCTTT.

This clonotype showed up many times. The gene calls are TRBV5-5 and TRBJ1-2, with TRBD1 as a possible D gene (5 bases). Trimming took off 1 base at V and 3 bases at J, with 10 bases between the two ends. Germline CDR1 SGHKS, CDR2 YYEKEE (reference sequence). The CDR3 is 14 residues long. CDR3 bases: TGTGCCAGCAGCTTGTCGGGGGGGTACTATGGCTACACCTTC. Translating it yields CASSLSGGYYGYTF.

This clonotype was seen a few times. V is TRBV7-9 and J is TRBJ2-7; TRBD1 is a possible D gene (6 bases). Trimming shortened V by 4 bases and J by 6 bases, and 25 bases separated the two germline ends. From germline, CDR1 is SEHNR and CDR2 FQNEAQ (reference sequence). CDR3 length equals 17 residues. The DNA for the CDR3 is TGTGCCAGCAGCTCGCCTCATACAGGGTCCCATGTTGGCGAGCAGTACTTC. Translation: CASSSPHTGSHVGEQYF.

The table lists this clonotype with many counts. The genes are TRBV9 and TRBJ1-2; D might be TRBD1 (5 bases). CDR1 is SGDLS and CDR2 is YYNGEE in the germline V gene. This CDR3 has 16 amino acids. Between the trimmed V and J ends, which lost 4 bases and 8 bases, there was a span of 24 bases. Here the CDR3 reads CASSLTGTGGGGGYTF. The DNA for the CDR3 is TGTGCCAGCAGCCTGACCGGGACCGGTGGTGGTGGGGGCTACACCTTC.

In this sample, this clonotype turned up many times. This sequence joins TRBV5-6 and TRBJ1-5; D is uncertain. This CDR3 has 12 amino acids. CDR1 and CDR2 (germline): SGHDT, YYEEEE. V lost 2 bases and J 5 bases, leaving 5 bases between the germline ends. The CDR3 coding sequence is TGTGCCAGCAGCTTTGACGATCAGCCCCAGCATTTT. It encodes CASSFDDQPQHF.

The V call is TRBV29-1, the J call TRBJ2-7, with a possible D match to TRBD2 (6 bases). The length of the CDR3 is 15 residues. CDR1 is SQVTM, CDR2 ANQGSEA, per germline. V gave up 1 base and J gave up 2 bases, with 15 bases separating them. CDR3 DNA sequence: TGCAGCGTTGAAGCCACCGGGACTGGTACCTACGAGCAGTACTTC. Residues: CSVEATGTGTYEQYF.

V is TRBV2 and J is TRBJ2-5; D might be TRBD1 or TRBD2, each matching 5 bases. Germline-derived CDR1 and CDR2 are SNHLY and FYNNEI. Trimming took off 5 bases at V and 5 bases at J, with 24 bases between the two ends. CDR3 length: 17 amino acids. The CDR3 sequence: CASSSELWEQGRETQYF. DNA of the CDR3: TGTGCCAGCAGTTCCGAGTTATGGGAGCAGGGCCGTGAGACCCAGTACTTC.

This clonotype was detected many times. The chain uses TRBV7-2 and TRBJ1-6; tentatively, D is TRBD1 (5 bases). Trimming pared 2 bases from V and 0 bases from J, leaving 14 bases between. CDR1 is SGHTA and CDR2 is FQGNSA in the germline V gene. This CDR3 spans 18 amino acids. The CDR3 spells CASSLNLWDFSYNSPLHF. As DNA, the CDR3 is TGTGCCAGCAGCTTAAACCTTTGGGACTTCTCCTATAATTCACCCCTCCACTTT. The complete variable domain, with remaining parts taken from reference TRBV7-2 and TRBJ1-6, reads GAGVSQSPSNKVTEKGKDVELRCDPISGHTALYWYRQSLGQGLEFLIYFQGNSAPDKSGLPSDRFSAERTGGSVSTLTIQRTQQEDSAVYLCASSLNLWDFSYNSPLHFGNGTRLTVT.